Below, 20 T cell receptor beta chains from the same sample are listed, as sequenced in a study of PD-1 blockade in classical Hodgkin lymphoma. Here immunoSEQ multiplex PCR was the method, and the copy in TCRdb shows in-frame clones only, minus some. The sample holds around 25,000 clones, around 70% seen once. As to time point: cycle 4 day 1 (C4D1), after 6 weeks of nivolumab. Every patient had relapsed following autologous stem cell transplantation, and cohorts differed in brentuximab vedotin exposure. Specimen: peripheral blood mononuclear cells (PBMCs), collected before the fourth cycle of nivolumab. The receptors come from a human donor with classical Hodgkin lymphoma.

This clone has just one count. V is TRBV19 and J is TRBJ1-2; D not resolved. The CDR3 loop spans 15 amino acids. CDR1 LNHDA and CDR2 SQIVND come from the germline V gene (reference sequence). V lost 7 bases and J lost 8, with 23 bases in between. CDR3 sequence: CASNPWTEDETGYTF. CDR3 coding DNA: TGTGCCAGTAACCCCTGGACGGAGGACGAAACCGGCTACACCTTC.

Here the CDR3 DNA reads TGTGCCAGCAGCCTCCGGGACACACAATCCACAGATACGCAGTATTTT. It codes for CASSLRDTQSTDTQYF. The gene calls are TRBV9 and TRBJ2-3; TRBD1 is a possible D gene (6 bases). The CDR3 length is 16 residues. V lost 4 bases and J 2 bases, leaving 17 bases between the germline ends. The germline gives CDR1 SGDLS, CDR2 YYNGEE.

The chain links TRBV11-2 to TRBJ2-3, with TRBD2 identical over 10 bases. J was trimmed by 6 bases and V by 3 bases; bases with no gene match: 12. Germline V gene data show CDR1 as SGHAT and CDR2 as FQNNGV. CDR3 length: 17 amino acids. The CDR3 here is CASSFPPSGSSGDTQYF. The CDR3 bases are TGTGCCAGCAGCTTCCCCCCTAGCGGGAGCTCCGGGGATACGCAGTATTTT. The variable domain in full, completed from reference TRBV11-2 and TRBJ2-3, reads EAGVAQSPRYKIIEKRQSVAFWCNPISGHATLYWYQQILGQGPKLLIQFQNNGVVDDSQLPKDRFSAERLKGVDSTLKIQPAKLEDSAVYLCASSFPPSGSSGDTQYFGPGTRLTVL.

The chain couples TRBV30 to TRBJ2-5; 8 bases are shared with TRBD2. The junction had 9 bases not matched to a gene; V was cut back by 1 base and J by 2 bases. This CDR3 comprises 16 residues. The germline V gene encodes CDR1 GTSNPN and CDR2 SVGIG (reference sequence). Here the CDR3 DNA reads TGTGCCTGGAGTGATTTGTGGGGACTAGGACAAGAGACCCAGTACTTC. As protein: CAWSDLWGLGQETQYF.

J is TRBJ1-2 and V is TRBV5-5, with TRBD1 matching 12 bases. Looked up from germline, CDR1 is SGHKS and CDR2 is YYEKEE (reference sequence). Trimming took 4 bases from V and 7 from J; bases not matched to a gene: 8. This CDR3 comprises 15 residues. The CDR3 reads CASSIPGQGASGYTF. DNA for the CDR3: TGTGCCAGCAGCATACCGGGACAGGGGGCAAGTGGCTACACCTTC.

The chain is built from TRBV5-1 and TRBJ2-5; D call uncertain. V shed 3 bases and J shed 2 bases, with 2 bases lying between them. The CDR3 spans 11 residues. Looked up from germline, CDR1 is SGHRS and CDR2 is YFSETQ. CDR3 bases: TGCGCCAGCAGCTGGCAAGAGACCCAGTACTTC. Protein: CASSWQETQYF.

The gene calls are TRBV7-2 and TRBJ1-2; no firm D call. Germline assignment: CDR1 SGHTA and CDR2 FQGNSA. Trimming cost V 1 base and J 4 bases, with 7 bases left between them. This CDR3 region has 13 residues. CDR3 loop: CASSLELGYGYTF. In DNA form, the CDR3 reads TGTGCCAGCAGCTTAGAGTTGGGCTATGGCTACACCTTC.

The V call is TRBV18, the J call TRBJ1-6; tentative D call: TRBD1 (5 bases). Trimming took off 4 bases at V and 10 bases at J, with 14 bases between the two ends. Per the germline V gene, CDR1 is KGHSH and CDR2 is LQKENI. The CDR3 consists of 14 residues. The CDR3 spells CASSRDSHESPLHF. The CDR3 DNA reads as TGTGCCAGCTCACGAGACAGCCATGAGTCACCCCTCCACTTT.

The V call is TRBV10-3, the J call TRBJ1-1; weak D call: TRBD1 (6 bases). Germline values: CDR1 ENHRY, CDR2 SYGVKD. The CDR3 is 16 amino acids. V was pared by 2 bases and J by 0 bases, with 13 bases between. In DNA, the CDR3 is TGTGCCATCAGTGAGACATACAGGGCTGTGAACACTGAAGCTTTCTTT. Its translation: CAISETYRAVNTEAFF.

The chain recombines TRBV5-6 with TRBJ1-6; TRBD1 matches at 8 bases. The CDR3 runs to 14 residues. V dropped 2 bases and J dropped 7; count of bases not matched to a gene: 2. The germline V gene has CDR1 SGHDT and CDR2 YYEEEE. The DNA for the CDR3 is TGTGCCAGCAGCTTCCGGGACAGGAATTCACCCCTCCACTTT. This translates into CASSFRDRNSPLHF.

The chain is built from TRBV5-5 and TRBJ2-2, with no clear D. The ends were cut back, 0 bases at V and 1 base at J, with 10 bases in the middle. CDR3 size: 16 residues. The germline V gene encodes CDR1 SGHKS and CDR2 YYEKEE (reference sequence). CDR3 coding DNA: TGTGCCAGCAGCTTGGACGCAGGCCGGAACACCGGGGAGCTGTTTTTT. Residues: CASSLDAGRNTGELFF.

The chain carries TRBV29-1 and TRBJ1-1; D perhaps matches TRBD1 (6 bases). Germline lookup yields CDR1 SQVTM and CDR2 ANQGSEA. The CDR3 is made up of 13 amino acids. V lost 3 bases and J lost 1, with 9 bases in between. The CDR3 reads CSVDRGTNTEAFF. In nucleotides, the CDR3 is TGCAGCGTTGACAGGGGAACGAACACTGAAGCTTTCTTT.

This clone was seen a handful of times. V is TRBV4-2 and J is TRBJ2-1; 8 nucleotides align to TRBD2. The CDR3 sequence is 16 residues long. V shed 0 bases, J shed 8 bases, and the junction held 9 bases outside the gene matches. Germline V gene sequence: CDR1 LGHNA, CDR2 YNFKEQ. The CDR3 loop is CASSQDDSGGEDEQFF. The CDR3 bases are TGTGCCAGCAGCCAAGATGACAGCGGGGGCGAGGATGAGCAGTTCTTC.

The CDR3 DNA follows: TGTGCCAGCAGTCCTCCCCCGGGGGGGACTTCACCCCTCCACTTT. It translates to CASSPPPGGTSPLHF. The J gene is TRBJ1-6, the V gene TRBV27, with TRBD1 as a possible D gene (5 bases). Trimming shortened V by 5 bases and J by 9 bases, and 17 bases separated the two germline ends. Germline V gives CDR1 MNHEY, CDR2 SMNVEV (reference sequence). There are 15 residues in the CDR3.

This clone was counted a single time. This chain uses TRBV5-4 with TRBJ1-1; D is unresolved. Germline CDR1 is SGHNT and CDR2 is YYREEE (reference sequence). The germline V and J ends were trimmed by 4 bases and 1 base, with 17 bases remaining between them. The CDR3 has 16 amino acids. The CDR3 here is CASSPSLASGNTEAFF. For the CDR3, the DNA is TGTGCCAGCAGCCCCAGCTTGGCATCAGGGAACACTGAAGCTTTCTTT.

CDR3 DNA sequence: TGCAGCACTAGCGGGGGGGCCGAAGAGACCCAGTACTTC. It translates to CSTSGGAEETQYF. The genes are TRBV29-1 and TRBJ2-5; TRBD2 aligns across 13 bases. The J segment lost 3 bases and the V segment lost 8 bases, leaving 3 bases of the junction unmatched. Germline values: CDR1 SQVTM, CDR2 ANQGSEA. This CDR3 spans 13 amino acids.

This clone is categorized as medium-sized (0.01 to 0.1%). The chain employs TRBV5-1 and TRBJ2-7; D is ambiguous. Germline CDR1 and CDR2: SGHRS and YFSETQ. The CDR3 runs to 11 residues. The germline V and J ends were trimmed by 3 bases and 3 bases, with 4 bases remaining between them. CDR3 amino acids: CASSWGYEQYF. The CDR3 DNA follows: TGCGCCAGCAGCTGGGGCTACGAGCAGTACTTC.

Only a few counts were recorded for this clone. The chain combines TRBV28 with TRBJ1-2, with D maybe TRBD1 (5 bases). Germline V gene data show CDR1 as MDHEN and CDR2 as SYDVKM. Trimming removed 8 bases from V and 5 bases from J, with 24 bases in between. The CDR3 has 16 residues. The CDR3 reads CASAVSGALGGYGYTF. DNA of the CDR3: TGTGCCAGCGCCGTCTCCGGGGCCCTTGGTGGGTATGGCTACACCTTC.

The gene calls are TRBV11-3 and TRBJ1-5; TRBD1 might be the D (6 bases). Germline V lookup: CDR1 SGHNT, CDR2 YENEEA. V was clipped by 4 bases and J by 1 base, with 20 bases between them. The CDR3 is 18 residues long. CDR3 sequence: CASSSLVTEGESNQPQHF. The CDR3 DNA reads as TGTGCCAGCAGCTCGCTAGTGACCGAGGGGGAAAGCAATCAGCCCCAGCATTTT.

This clone turned up a few times. V is TRBV27 and J is TRBJ2-3, with D perhaps given as TRBD1 or TRBD2 (5 bases each). This CDR3 contains 14 residues. V was shortened by 7 bases and J by 2 bases, with 13 bases between the two germline ends. Germline V gene data show CDR1 as MNHEY and CDR2 as SMNVEV (reference sequence). The CDR3 coding sequence is TGTGCCAGCAAAAGGGACGGGCCCACAGATACGCAGTATTTT. Translating it yields CASKRDGPTDTQYF.